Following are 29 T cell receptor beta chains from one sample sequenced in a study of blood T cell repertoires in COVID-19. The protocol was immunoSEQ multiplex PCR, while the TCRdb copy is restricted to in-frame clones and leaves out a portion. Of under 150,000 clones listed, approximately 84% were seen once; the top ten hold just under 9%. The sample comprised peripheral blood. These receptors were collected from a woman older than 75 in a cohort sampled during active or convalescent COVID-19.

The CDR3 DNA is TGTGCCAGCAGCCGCTCTAGCAAAGAGACCCAGTACTTC. This codes for CASSRSSKETQYF. The V gene is TRBV27, the J gene TRBJ2-5; a possible D gene is TRBD2 (5 bases). There are 13 residues in the CDR3. Per germline, CDR1 MNHEY and CDR2 SMNVEV (reference sequence). Trimming took 6 bases from V and 3 from J, leaving 11 bases between them.

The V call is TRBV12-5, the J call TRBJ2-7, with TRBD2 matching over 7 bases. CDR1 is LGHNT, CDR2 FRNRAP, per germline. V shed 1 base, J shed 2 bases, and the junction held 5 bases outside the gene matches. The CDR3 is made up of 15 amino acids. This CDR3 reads CASGLGWGGTYEQYF. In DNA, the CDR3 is TGTGCTAGTGGTTTGGGCTGGGGGGGAACCTACGAGCAGTACTTC.

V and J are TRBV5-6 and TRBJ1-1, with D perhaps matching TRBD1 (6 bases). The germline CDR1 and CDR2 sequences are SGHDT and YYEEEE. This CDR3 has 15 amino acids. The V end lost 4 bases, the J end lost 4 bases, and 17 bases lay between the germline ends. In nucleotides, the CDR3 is TGTGCCAGCAGCCCAAGGGGGAAGGTGTTCACTGAAGCTTTCTTT. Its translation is CASSPRGKVFTEAFF.

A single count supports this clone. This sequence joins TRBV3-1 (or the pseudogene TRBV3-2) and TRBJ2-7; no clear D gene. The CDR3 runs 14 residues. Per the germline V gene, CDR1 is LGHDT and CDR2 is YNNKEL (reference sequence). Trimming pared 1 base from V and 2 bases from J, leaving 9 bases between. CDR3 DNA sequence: TGTGCCAGCAGCCAAGGTCACACAGCCTACGAGCAGTACTTC. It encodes CASSQGHTAYEQYF.

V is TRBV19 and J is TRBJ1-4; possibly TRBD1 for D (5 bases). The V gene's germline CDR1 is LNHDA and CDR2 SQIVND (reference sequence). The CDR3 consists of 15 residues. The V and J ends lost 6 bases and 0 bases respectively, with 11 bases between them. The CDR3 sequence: CASRRQTATNEKLFF. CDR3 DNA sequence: TGTGCCAGTAGGAGACAGACCGCAACTAATGAAAAACTGTTTTTT.

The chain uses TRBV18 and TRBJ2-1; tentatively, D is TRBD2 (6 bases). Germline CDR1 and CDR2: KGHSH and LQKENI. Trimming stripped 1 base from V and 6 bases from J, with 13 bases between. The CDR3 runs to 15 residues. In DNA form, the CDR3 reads TGTGCCAGCTCACCACAGGGACTCCATGGCAATGAGCAGTTCTTC. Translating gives CASSPQGLHGNEQFF.

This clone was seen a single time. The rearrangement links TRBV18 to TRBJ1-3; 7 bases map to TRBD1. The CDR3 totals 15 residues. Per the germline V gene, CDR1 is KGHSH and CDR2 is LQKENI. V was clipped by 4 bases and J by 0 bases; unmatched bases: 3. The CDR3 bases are TGTGCCAGCTCACTGACAGGGTCCTCTGGAAACACCATATATTTT. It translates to CASSLTGSSGNTIYF.

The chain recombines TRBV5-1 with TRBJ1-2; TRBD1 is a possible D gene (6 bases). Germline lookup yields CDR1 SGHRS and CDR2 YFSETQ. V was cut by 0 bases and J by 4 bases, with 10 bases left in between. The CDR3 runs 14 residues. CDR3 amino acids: CASSLATGSYGYTF. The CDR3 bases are TGCGCCAGCAGCTTGGCTACAGGGTCCTATGGCTACACCTTC.

The CDR3 loop is CASSPDGNQPQHF. The DNA of the CDR3 is TGCGCCAGCAGTCCAGACGGGAATCAGCCCCAGCATTTT. This chain joins TRBV5-1 and TRBJ1-5; D unclear. The germline gives CDR1 SGHRS, CDR2 YFSETQ. CDR3 length equals 13 residues. V was clipped by 5 bases and J by 4 bases, with 10 bases between them.

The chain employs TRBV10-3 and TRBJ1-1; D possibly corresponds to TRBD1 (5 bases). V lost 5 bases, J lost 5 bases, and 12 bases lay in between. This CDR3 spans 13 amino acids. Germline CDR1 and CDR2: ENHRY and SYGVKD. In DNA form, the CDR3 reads TGTGCCATCAGTCGGGCCTCAGGGACTGAAGCTTTCTTT. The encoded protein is CAISRASGTEAFF.

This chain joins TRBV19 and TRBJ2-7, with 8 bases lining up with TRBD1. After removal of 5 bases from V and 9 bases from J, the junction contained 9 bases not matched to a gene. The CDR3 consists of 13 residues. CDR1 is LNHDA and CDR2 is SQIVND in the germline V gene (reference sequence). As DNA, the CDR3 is TGTGCCAGTAGTGAAGGGACAGGCCGCGGGCAGTACTTC. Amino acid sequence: CASSEGTGRGQYF.

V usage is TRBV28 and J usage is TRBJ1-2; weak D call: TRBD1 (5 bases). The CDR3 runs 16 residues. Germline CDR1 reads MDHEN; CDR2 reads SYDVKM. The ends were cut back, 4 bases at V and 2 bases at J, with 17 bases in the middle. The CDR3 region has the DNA TGTGCCAGCAGTTCACCGCCCGGACGGACAAACTATGGCTACACCTTC. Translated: CASSSPPGRTNYGYTF.

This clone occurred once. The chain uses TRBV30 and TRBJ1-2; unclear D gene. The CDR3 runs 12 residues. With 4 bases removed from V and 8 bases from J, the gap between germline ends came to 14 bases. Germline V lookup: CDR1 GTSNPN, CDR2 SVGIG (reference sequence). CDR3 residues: CAWIALPVGYTF. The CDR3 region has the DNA TGTGCCTGGATTGCCCTCCCGGTCGGCTACACCTTC.

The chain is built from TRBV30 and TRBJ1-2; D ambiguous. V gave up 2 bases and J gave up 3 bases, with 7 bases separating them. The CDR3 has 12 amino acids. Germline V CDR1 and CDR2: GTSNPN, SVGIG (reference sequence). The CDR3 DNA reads TGTGCCTGGAGTCGGTATGACTATGGCTACACCTTC. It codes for CAWSRYDYGYTF.

The CDR3 DNA reads as TGCGCCAGCCAGGACCTAGGGGCGTCCTACAATGAGCAGTTCTTC. It codes for CASQDLGASYNEQFF. The chain has TRBV5-1 and TRBJ2-1; D possibly corresponds to TRBD1 (5 bases). CDR1 is SGHRS, CDR2 YFSETQ, per germline. V lost 7 bases and J lost 1, with 15 bases in between. This CDR3 spans 15 amino acids. The full variable domain, its missing parts supplied by reference TRBV5-1 and TRBJ2-1, is KAGVTQTPRYLIKTRGQQVTLSCSPISGHRSVSWYQQTPGQGLQFLFEYFSETQRNKGNFPGRFSGRQFSNSRSEMNVSTLELGDSALYLCASQDLGASYNEQFFGPGTRLTVL.

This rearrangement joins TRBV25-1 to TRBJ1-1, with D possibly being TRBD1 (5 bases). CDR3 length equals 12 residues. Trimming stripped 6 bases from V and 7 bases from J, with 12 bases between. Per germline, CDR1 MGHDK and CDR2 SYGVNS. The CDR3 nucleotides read TGTGCCAGCAGGGGACGGGGGATTGAAGCTTTCTTT. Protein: CASRGRGIEAFF.

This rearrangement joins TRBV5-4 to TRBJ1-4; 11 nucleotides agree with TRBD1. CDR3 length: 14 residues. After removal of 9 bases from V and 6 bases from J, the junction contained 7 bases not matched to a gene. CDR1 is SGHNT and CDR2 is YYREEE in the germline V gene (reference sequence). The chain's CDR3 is CATGQGAGDEKLFF. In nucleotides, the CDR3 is TGTGCCACAGGACAGGGGGCTGGGGATGAAAAACTGTTTTTT.

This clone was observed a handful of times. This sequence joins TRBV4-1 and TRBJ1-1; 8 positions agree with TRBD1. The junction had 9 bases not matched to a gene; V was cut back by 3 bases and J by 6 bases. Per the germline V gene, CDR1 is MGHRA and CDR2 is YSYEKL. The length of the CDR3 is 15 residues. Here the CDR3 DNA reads TGCGCCAGCAGCCATCCCGGACAGGGTTTACCTGAAGCTTTCTTT. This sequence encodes CASSHPGQGLPEAFF.

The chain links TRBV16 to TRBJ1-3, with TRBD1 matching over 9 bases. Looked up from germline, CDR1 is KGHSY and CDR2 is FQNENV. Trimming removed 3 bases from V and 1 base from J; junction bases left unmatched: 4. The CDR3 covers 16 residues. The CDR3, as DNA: TGTGCCAGCAGCCAGCAACAGGGGGCATCTGGAAACACCATATATTTT. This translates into CASSQQQGASGNTIYF.

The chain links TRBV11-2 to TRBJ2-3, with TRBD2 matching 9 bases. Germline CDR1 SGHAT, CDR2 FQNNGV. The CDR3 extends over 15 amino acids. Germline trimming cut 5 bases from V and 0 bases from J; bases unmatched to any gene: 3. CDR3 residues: CASSPTSGSTDTQYF. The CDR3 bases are TGTGCCAGCAGCCCGACTAGCGGAAGCACAGATACGCAGTATTTT.

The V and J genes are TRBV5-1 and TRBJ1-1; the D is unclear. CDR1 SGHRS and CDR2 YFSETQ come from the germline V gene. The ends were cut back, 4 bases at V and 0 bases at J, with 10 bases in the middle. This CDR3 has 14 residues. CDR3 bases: TGCGCCAGCAGCCCAACCCCAGTGAACACTGAAGCTTTCTTT. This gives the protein CASSPTPVNTEAFF.

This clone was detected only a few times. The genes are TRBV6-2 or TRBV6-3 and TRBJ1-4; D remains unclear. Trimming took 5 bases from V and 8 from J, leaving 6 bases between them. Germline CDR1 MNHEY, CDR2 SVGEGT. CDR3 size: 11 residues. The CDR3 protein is CASSTVEKLFF. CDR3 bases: TGTGCCAGCAGTACGGTGGAAAAACTGTTTTTT.

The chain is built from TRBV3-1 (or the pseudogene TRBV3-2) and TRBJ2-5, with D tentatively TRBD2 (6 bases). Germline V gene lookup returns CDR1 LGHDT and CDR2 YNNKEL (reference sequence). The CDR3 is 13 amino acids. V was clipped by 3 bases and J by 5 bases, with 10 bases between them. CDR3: CASSHSGQETQYF. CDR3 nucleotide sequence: TGTGCCAGCAGCCATAGCGGCCAGGAGACCCAGTACTTC.

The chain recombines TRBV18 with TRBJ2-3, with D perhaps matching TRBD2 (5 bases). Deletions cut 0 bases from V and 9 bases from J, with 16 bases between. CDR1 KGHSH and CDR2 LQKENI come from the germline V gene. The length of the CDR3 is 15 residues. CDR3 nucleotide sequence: TGTGCCAGCTCACCACCGGGTGACTACAGATACACGCAGTATTTT. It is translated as CASSPPGDYRYTQYF.

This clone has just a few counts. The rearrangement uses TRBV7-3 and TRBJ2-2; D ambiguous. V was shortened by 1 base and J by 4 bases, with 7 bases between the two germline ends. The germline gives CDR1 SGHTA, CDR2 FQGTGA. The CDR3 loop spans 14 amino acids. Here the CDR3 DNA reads TGTGCCAGCAGCTTAAAAGGCGGCACCGGGGAGCTGTTTTTT. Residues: CASSLKGGTGELFF.

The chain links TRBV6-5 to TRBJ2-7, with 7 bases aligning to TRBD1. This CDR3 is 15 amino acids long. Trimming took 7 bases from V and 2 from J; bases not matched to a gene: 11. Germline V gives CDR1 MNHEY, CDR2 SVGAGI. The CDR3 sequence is CASIRGGPTPYEQYV. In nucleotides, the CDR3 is TGTGCCAGCATTCGAGGGGGCCCTACTCCCTACGAGCAGTACGTC.

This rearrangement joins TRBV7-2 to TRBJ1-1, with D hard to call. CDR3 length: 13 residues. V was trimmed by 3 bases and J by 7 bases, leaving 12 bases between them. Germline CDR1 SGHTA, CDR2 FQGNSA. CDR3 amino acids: CASSLRSEIEAFF. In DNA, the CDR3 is TGTGCCAGCAGCTTGAGGTCCGAAATTGAAGCTTTCTTT.

Here the CDR3 DNA reads TGTGCCAGTAGTTCCGGGACATACGACCGTCATGGCTACACCTTC. Translated, it gives CASSSGTYDRHGYTF. The V gene is TRBV19, the J gene TRBJ1-2, with D possibly being TRBD1 (6 bases). This CDR3 region has 15 residues. The germline gives CDR1 LNHDA, CDR2 SQIVND (reference sequence). V was trimmed by 5 bases and J by 6 bases, leaving 19 bases between them.

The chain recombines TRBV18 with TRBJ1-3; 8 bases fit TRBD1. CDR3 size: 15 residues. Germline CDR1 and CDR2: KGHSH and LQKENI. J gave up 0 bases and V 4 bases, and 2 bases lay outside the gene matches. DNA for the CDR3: TGTGCCAGCTCACTAGGGACAGGCTCTGGAAACACCATATATTTT. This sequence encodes CASSLGTGSGNTIYF.